A selection of T cell receptor beta chains follows, all from one sample in a study of human T cells and chemical hapten exposure. Using its own MiXCR run on the RACE reads, TCRdb lists one record per CDR3 protein. This table has over 300,000 distinct CDR3 sequences, 4.5% to 6% appearing once. The source material was whole blood, sampled in connection with sensitization to the hapten diphenylcyclopropenone (DPC). The receptors were gathered from a woman aged 45-65 years with alopecia areata. Some clones in this sample may be carry-over from other donors' samples. Both conserved end residues are part of each CDR3. The order of the fields is J gene, clone size, D gene, V gene, CDR3 DNA, CDR3 protein. D genes are given only for firm matches. For some rows the clone size is stated as once, few or many, or as a class when expanded; others skip it.

TRBJ2-2,many,TRBD2,TRBV6-1,TGTGCCAGCAGTCACGGGTCCCTAGCGGGAGGTCGCACCGGGGAGCTGTTTTTT,CASSHGSLAGGRTGELFF
TRBJ2-6,many,NA,TRBV29-1,TGCAGCGTTATTGGGGTATCCGGGGCCAACGTCCTGACTTTC,CSVIGVSGANVLTF
TRBJ2-1,NA,NA,TRBV2,TGTGCCAGCAGTCGGACGGAACAATACAATGAGCAGTTCTTC,CASSRTEQYNEQFF
TRBJ1-4,many,NA,TRBV4-1,TGCGCCAGCAGCCTTGAAGGGATGGAAAGTGAAAAACTGTTTTTT,CASSLEGMESEKLFF
TRBJ2-7,few,NA,TRBV9,TGTGCCAGCAGCGTAGGGCAGGGAGGACCTACGAAGCAGTACTTC,CASSVGQGGPTKQYF
TRBJ1-4,many,TRBD1,TRBV20-1,TGCAGTGCTAGAGCCTCAGGGGGAAGCGAGAAACTGTTTTTT,CSARASGGSEKLFF
TRBJ2-3,many,TRBD2,TRBV12-3/TRBV12-4,TGTGCCAGCAGGCCGACTAGCGGGGGGGTAACAGATACGCAGTATTTT,CASRPTSGGVTDTQYF
TRBJ1-2,many,TRBD1,TRBV10-3,TGTGCCATCAGTGTTTCTCCAGGGGGCGTAGACGGCTACACCTTC,CAISVSPGGVDGYTF
TRBJ1-5,many,TRBD1,TRBV27,TGTGCCAGCAGTTCCGGGACAGAAACCAATCAGCCCCAGCATTTT,CASSSGTETNQPQHF
TRBJ2-6,NA,NA,TRBV10-2,TGCGCCAGTATGACAGCCGCCTCTGGGGCCAACGTCCTGACTTTC,CASMTAASGANVLTF
TRBJ2-1,few,NA,TRBV7-9,TGTGCCAGCAGCTTAGAGGGGCTAGGGGGAGTAATCTTC,CASSLEGLGGVIF
TRBJ1-5,many,NA,TRBV20-1,TGCAGTGAATTGGGGACTAGCAATCAGCCCCAGCATTTT,CSELGTSNQPQHF
TRBJ1-2,many,TRBD1,TRBV3-1,TGTGCCAGCAGCCAAGAAACAGGGGGCAGCGGCTATGGCTACACCTTC,CASSQETGGSGYGYTF